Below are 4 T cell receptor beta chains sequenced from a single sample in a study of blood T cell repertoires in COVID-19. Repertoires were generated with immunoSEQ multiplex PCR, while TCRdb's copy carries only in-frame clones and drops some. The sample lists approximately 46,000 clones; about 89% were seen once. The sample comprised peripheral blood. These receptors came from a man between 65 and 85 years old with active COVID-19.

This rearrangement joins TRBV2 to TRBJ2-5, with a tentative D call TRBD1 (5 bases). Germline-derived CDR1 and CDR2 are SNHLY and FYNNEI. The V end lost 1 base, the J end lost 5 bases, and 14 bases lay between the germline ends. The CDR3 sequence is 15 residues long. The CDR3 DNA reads TGTGCCAGCAGTGAAGATCAGGGAAGAGTGGAGACCCAGTACTTC. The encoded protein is CASSEDQGRVETQYF. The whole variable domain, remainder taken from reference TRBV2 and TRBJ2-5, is EPEVTQTPSHQVTQMGQEVILRCVPISNHLYFYWYRQILGQKVEFLVSFYNNEISEKSEIFDDQFSVERPDGSNFTLKIRSTKLEDSAMYFCASSEDQGRVETQYFGPGTRLLVL.

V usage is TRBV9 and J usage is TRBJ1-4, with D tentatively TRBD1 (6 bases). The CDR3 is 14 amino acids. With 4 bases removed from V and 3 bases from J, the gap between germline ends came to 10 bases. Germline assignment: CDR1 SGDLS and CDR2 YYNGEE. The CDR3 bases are TGTGCCAGCAGCAAACAGGGATCTAATGAAAAACTGTTTTTT. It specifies CASSKQGSNEKLFF.

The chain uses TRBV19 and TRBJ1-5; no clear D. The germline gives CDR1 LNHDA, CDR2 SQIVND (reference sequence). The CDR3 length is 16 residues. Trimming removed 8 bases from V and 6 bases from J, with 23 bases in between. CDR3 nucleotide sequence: TGTGCCAGTCGCACCTTAGCCGATTACCCCAGTCAGCCCCAGCATTTT. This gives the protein CASRTLADYPSQPQHF.

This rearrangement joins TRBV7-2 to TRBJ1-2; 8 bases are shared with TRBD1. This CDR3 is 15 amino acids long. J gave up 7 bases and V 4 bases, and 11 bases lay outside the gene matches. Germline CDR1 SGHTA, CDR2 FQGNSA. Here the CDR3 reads CASSSSTGGSGGYTF. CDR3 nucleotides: TGTGCCAGCAGCTCCTCAACAGGGGGTTCTGGTGGCTACACCTTC.